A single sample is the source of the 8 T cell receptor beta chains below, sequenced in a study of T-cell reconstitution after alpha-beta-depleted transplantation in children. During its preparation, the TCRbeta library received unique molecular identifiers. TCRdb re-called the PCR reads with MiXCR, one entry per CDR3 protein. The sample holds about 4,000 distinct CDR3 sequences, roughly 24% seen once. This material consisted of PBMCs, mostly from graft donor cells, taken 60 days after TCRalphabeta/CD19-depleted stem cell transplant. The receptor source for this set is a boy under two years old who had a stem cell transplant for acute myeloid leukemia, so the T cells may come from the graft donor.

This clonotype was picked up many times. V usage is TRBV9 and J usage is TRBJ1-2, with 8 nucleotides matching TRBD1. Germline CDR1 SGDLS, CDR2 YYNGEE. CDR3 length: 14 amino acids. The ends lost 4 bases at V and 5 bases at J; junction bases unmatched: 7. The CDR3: CASSQDRVGYGYTF. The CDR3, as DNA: TGTGCCAGCAGCCAGGACAGGGTTGGGTATGGCTACACCTTC.

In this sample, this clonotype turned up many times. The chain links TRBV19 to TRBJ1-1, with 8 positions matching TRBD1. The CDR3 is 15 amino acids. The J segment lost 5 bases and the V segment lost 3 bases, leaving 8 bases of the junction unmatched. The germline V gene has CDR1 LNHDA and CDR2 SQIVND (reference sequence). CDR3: CASSIQGARGTEAFF. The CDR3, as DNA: TGTGCCAGTAGTATTCAGGGGGCGAGAGGGACTGAAGCTTTCTTT.

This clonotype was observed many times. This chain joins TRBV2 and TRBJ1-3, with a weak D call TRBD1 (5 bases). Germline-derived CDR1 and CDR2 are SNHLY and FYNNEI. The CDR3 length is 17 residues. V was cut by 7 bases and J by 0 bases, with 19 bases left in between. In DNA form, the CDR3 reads TGTGCCAGCAAGGGGCAGCGTGCCATTTGCTCTGGAAACACCATATATTTT. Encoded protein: CASKGQRAICSGNTIYF. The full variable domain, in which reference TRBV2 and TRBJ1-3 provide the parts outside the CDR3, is EPEVTQTPSHQVTQMGQEVILRCVPISNHLYFYWYRQILGQKVEFLVSFYNNEISEKSEIFDDQFSVERPDGSNFTLKIRSTKLEDSAMYFCASKGQRAICSGNTIYFGEGSWLTVV.

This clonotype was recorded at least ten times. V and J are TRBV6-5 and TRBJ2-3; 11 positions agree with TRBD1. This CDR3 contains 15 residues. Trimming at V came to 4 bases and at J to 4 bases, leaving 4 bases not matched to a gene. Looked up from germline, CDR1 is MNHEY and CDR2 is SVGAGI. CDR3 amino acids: CASSSDRGPADTQYF. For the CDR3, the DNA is TGTGCCAGCAGTTCGGACAGGGGGCCCGCAGATACGCAGTATTTT.

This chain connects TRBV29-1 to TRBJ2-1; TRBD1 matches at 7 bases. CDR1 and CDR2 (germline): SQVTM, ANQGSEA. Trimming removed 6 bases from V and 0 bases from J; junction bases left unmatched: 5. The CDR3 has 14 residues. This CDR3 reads CSVQGVGSYNEQFF. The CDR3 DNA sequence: TGCAGCGTGCAGGGGGTAGGCTCCTACAATGAGCAGTTCTTC.

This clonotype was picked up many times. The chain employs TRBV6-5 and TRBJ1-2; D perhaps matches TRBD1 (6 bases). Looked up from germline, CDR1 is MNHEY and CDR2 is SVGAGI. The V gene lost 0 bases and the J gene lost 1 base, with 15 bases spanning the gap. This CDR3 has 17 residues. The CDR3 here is CASSYSTGLFVNYGYTF. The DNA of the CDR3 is TGTGCCAGCAGTTACTCGACAGGCCTATTCGTTAACTATGGCTACACCTTC.

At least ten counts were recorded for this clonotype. The chain's CDR3 is CASSLIVLGTGAFF. The CDR3 coding sequence is TGTGCCAGCAGCTTAATCGTCCTCGGTACTGGGGCTTTCTTT. The V and J genes are TRBV7-9 and TRBJ1-1; no reliable D call. The CDR3 consists of 14 residues. V was shortened by 2 bases and J by 11 bases, with 18 bases between the two germline ends. Germline-derived CDR1 and CDR2 are SEHNR and FQNEAQ (reference sequence).

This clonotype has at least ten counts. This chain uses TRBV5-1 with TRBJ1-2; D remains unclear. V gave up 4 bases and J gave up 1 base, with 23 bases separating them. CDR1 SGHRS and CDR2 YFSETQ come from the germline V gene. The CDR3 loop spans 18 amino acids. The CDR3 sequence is CASSTGLTTQRVNYGYTF. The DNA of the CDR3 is TGCGCCAGCAGCACGGGTCTGACGACTCAGAGGGTTAACTATGGCTACACCTTC.